This T cell receptor (beta chain) was sequenced in a study of T cell responses to AZD1222 COVID-19 vaccine. Generated by immunoSEQ multiplex PCR, the TCRdb table keeps only in-frame clones and is missing some. The data hold about 160,000 clones, with 90% to 95% observed a single time. The germline CDR1 and CDR2 sequences are SGDLS and YYNGEE. Trimming took 0 bases from V and 3 from J; bases not matched to a gene: 3. This CDR3 is 15 amino acids long. The chain links TRBV9 to TRBJ2-3; 8 nucleotides align to TRBD1. The sequences come from peripheral blood, collected on day 0 of AZD1222 vaccination. The receptor was isolated from an adult in good health. CDR3 in DNA: TGTGCCAGCAGCGTAGGCAGGGGGCAAACAGATACGCAGTATTTT. It codes for CASSVGRGQTDTQYF.